This entry lists 6 T cell receptor beta chains sequenced from one sample in a study of blood T cells in healthy people across ages. Next came a second PCR, run for roughly 7 to 12 cycles, which used a sample-barcoded 5' primer along with a J-beta primer mix. TCRdb re-derived calls from the 5' RACE reads in MiXCR, one entry per CDR3 protein. In the table there are approximately 800,000 distinct CDR3 sequences, around a quarter of which are singletons. This same sample was also part of a study on T cells of mothers and their children.

Sequenced input: blood. These receptor sequences come from a boy younger than 18 in good health.

This clonotype was seen more than once but under ten times. The chain uses TRBV28 and TRBJ2-7, with D perhaps matching TRBD1 (6 bases). The CDR3 has 16 residues. The V gene's germline CDR1 is MDHEN and CDR2 SYDVKM. V lost 3 bases and J 2 bases, leaving 17 bases between the germline ends. CDR3 in amino acids: CASSFFTITGTYEQYF. CDR3 DNA: TGTGCCAGCAGTTTCTTTACCATTACAGGGACCTACGAGCAGTACTTC. Full variable domain (rest looked up from reference TRBV28 and TRBJ2-7): DVKVTQSSRYLVKRTGEKVFLECVQDMDHENMFWYRQDPGLGLRLIYFSYDVKMKEKGDIPEGYSVSREKKERFSLILESASTNQTSMYLCASSFFTITGTYEQYFGPGTRLTVT.

This CDR3 reads CASSNDRAYEQYF. In nucleotides, the CDR3 is TGTGCCAGCAGTAACGACAGAGCCTACGAGCAGTACTTC. The chain couples TRBV12-3 or TRBV12-4 to TRBJ2-7; maybe TRBD1 (5 bases). CDR3 length: 13 amino acids. Trimming cost V 5 bases and J 2 bases, with 10 bases left between them.

The V call is TRBV4-3, the J call TRBJ1-2; maybe TRBD1 (6 bases). V was trimmed by 0 bases and J by 3 bases, leaving 8 bases between them. The germline V gene has CDR1 LGHNA and CDR2 YSLEER. This CDR3 is 14 amino acids long. CDR3 nucleotide sequence: TGCGCCAGCAGCCAAGAGCAGGGGTACTATGGCTACACCTTC. Its translation: CASSQEQGYYGYTF.

This chain uses TRBV7-9 with TRBJ2-4, with D maybe TRBD1 (6 bases). The V gene's germline CDR1 is SEHNR and CDR2 FQNEAQ (reference sequence). The CDR3 sequence is 13 residues long. V was clipped by 5 bases and J by 7 bases, with 12 bases between them. The CDR3 nucleotides read TGTGCCAGCAGCAACCTCGACAGGAACATTCAGTACTTC. As protein: CASSNLDRNIQYF.

The chain couples TRBV7-6 to TRBJ2-3; TRBD1 is a possible D gene (6 bases). There are 13 residues in the CDR3. Germline values: CDR1 SGHVS, CDR2 FNYEAQ. Trimming took off 3 bases at V and 10 bases at J, with 14 bases between the two ends. CDR3 sequence reads: CASSFQEGVPQYF. CDR3 bases: TGTGCCAGCAGCTTTCAAGAGGGGGTACCGCAGTATTTT.

The rearrangement joins TRBV6-2 or TRBV6-3 to TRBJ2-1, with D unresolved. Trimming cost V 0 bases and J 3 bases, with 3 bases left between them. Germline V CDR1 and CDR2: MNHEY, SVGEGT. The CDR3 is 13 residues long. The CDR3 bases are TGTGCCAGCAGTTACTCGGACTACAATGAGCAGTTCTTC. Residues: CASSYSDYNEQFF.